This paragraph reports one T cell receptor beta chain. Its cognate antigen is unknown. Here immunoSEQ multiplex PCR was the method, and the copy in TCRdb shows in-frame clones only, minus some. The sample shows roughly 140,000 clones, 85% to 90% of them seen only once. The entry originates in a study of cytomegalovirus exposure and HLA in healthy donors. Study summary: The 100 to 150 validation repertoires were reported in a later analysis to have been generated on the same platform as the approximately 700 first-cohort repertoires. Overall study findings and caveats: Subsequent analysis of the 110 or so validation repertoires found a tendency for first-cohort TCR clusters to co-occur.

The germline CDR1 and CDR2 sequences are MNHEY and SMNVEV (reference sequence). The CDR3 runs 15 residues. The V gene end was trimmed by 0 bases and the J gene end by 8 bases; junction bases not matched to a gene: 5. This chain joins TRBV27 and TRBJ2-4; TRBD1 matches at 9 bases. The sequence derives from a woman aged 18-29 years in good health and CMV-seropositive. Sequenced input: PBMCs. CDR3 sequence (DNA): TGTGCCAGCAGTTTATCGGGGACAGGGAGGTACATTCAGTACTTC. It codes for CASSLSGTGRYIQYF.